This entry features one T cell receptor (beta chain) sequence. Germline CDR1 SNHLY, CDR2 FYNNEI. This CDR3 has 19 amino acids. V was clipped by 1 base and J by 0 bases; unmatched bases: 9. This record belongs to a study of OX40 agonist ivuxolimab in advanced cancers. Study background: The dose of intravenous ivuxolimab that patients received every 2 weeks ranged from 0.01 to 10 mg/kg.

Sequenced by immunoSEQ multiplex PCR; TCRdb stores in-frame clones only, minus some. The sample contains around 58,000 clones, 86% of which appear only once. The sequencing used CD4+ or CD8+ T cells sorted from blood, collected in a trial of the OX40 agonist ivuxolimab. The sequence derives from an adult with an advanced solid tumor such as melanoma, head and neck, liver or kidney cancer. The chain couples TRBV2 to TRBJ1-4; 9 bases line up with TRBD1. CDR3 nucleotide sequence: TGTGCCAGCAGTGAAGACGGACAGGGGTTCTTCTCAACTAATGAAAAACTGTTTTTT. Protein: CASSEDGQGFFSTNEKLFF. The variable domain in full, completed from reference TRBV2 and TRBJ1-4, reads EPEVTQTPSHQVTQMGQEVILRCVPISNHLYFYWYRQILGQKVEFLVSFYNNEISEKSEIFDDQFSVERPDGSNFTLKIRSTKLEDSAMYFCASSEDGQGFFSTNEKLFFGSGTQLSVL.